This TCR beta chain is drawn from a study of technical replicates of blood from several donors. This clone was found once. CDR1 and CDR2 (germline): LNHDA, SQIVND (reference sequence). Deletions cut 7 bases from V and 3 bases from J, with 23 bases between. The CDR3 has 17 residues. Measured with immunoSEQ multiplex PCR; TCRdb has only the in-frame clones, and not every one. The sample contains approximately 88,000 clones, around 96% of which appear only once. The chain is built from TRBV19 and TRBJ2-3, with TRBD2 as a possible D gene (6 bases). This receptor was identified in a human donor in good health. The sequencing sample was made of T cells isolated from PBMCs. The CDR3 protein is CASTFGIAGSRTDTQYF. CDR3 nucleotide sequence: TGTGCCAGTACTTTCGGGATCGCGGGGAGTAGGACAGATACGCAGTATTTT.